This is a list of T cell receptor beta chains from one sample in a study of blood T cell repertoires in COVID-19. Sequencing used immunoSEQ multiplex PCR; TCRdb keeps in-frame clones, though not all of them. The sample holds fewer than 350,000 clones, approximately 90% seen once. The material sequenced was PBMCs or T cells enriched from blood (not recorded which). The receptors were gathered from a woman aged 40 to 49 with acute COVID-19. Each CDR3 is given with its conserved first and last residue. The D gene is left open where the match is weak. Expanded clones get a size class; other rows say once, few or many, or leave the size out.

CDR3 DNA	CDR3 protein	J gene	V gene	CDR3 length	clone size	D gene
TGTGCCAGCAGTTACTTGACAGGGCTCGACGAGCAGTACTTC	CASSYLTGLDEQYF	TRBJ2-7	TRBV6-5	14	NA	TRBD1
TGTGCCAGCAGTTCCTTGGGGCCGACCTATGGCTACACCTTC	CASSSLGPTYGYTF	TRBJ1-2	TRBV28	14	NA	NA
TGTGCCAGCAGCTCGTCGGCGGGAGTCAACACCGGGGAGCTGTTTTTT	CASSSSAGVNTGELFF	TRBJ2-2	TRBV5-5	16	NA	TRBD2
TGTGCCATCAGTGAAACGGGGGAGACCCAGTACTTC	CAISETGETQYF	TRBJ2-5	TRBV10-3	12	NA	NA
TGTGCCTGGAGTGTAGGGGATGTCTACGAGCAGTACTTC	CAWSVGDVYEQYF	TRBJ2-7	TRBV30	13	NA	NA
TGTGCCAGCAGTGGAAATCCCCCAGGGGGAGTACGTGAAAAACTGTTTTTT	CASSGNPPGGVREKLFF	TRBJ1-4	TRBV25-1	17	few	TRBD1
TGTGCCAGCAGCTTGGGACTAGCGGGGGGGCGCGAGCAGTACTTC	CASSLGLAGGREQYF	TRBJ2-7	TRBV5-4	15	once	TRBD2
TGTGCCAGCAGAAGACAAGCCAATCAGCCCCAGCATTTT	CASRRQANQPQHF	TRBJ1-5	TRBV6-5	13	NA	NA
TGTGCCAGCAGGGGCGGGGAGGAAGCTTTCTTT	CASRGGEEAFF	TRBJ1-1	TRBV7-2	11	NA	NA
TGTGCCAGCAGATCCGGGACAGCTGGAAACACCATATATTTT	CASRSGTAGNTIYF	TRBJ1-3	TRBV2	14	NA	TRBD1
TGTGCCAGCAGCGTAGGACGGGAGGCTAACTATGGCTACACCTTC	CASSVGREANYGYTF	TRBJ1-2	TRBV9	15	NA	NA
TGTGCCAGCTCCCGACAGGGGGCCTCCCAGCCCCAGCATTTT	CASSRQGASQPQHF	TRBJ1-5	TRBV3-1/TRBV3-2	14	NA	TRBD1
TGCGCCAGCAGCTTGGTGGCAGGCACAGATACGCAGTATTTT	CASSLVAGTDTQYF	TRBJ2-3	TRBV5-1	14	few	NA
TGCGCCAGCAGCAATGCGAACTACGAGCAGTACTTC	CASSNANYEQYF	TRBJ2-7	TRBV5-1	12	NA	NA
TGTGCCAGCAGCCCGGGCCCAAGCGGGGAGACCCAGTACTTC	CASSPGPSGETQYF	TRBJ2-5	TRBV7-6	14	NA	NA
TGTGCCAGCAGCTTAGCCCGGGCGGGGACCCAGTACTTC	CASSLARAGTQYF	TRBJ2-5	TRBV7-9	13	once	NA
TGTGCCAGCAGCCCACGTGGCGGGAGTTACAATGAGCAGTTCTTC	CASSPRGGSYNEQFF	TRBJ2-1	TRBV7-9	15	NA	TRBD2
TGTGCCACCAGTGATTCCTCCAGGCTCGGCTACACCTTC	CATSDSSRLGYTF	TRBJ1-2	TRBV24-1	13	NA	NA
TGTGCCAGCAGTTTCGGACAGGGGACGGGGTCACCCCTCCACTTT	CASSFGQGTGSPLHF	TRBJ1-6	TRBV28	15	NA	TRBD1
TGTGCCAGCAATGTTTGGGTGCTAGCGTCAGGTCGGGGGAGCGAAGAGACCCAGTACTTC	CASNVWVLASGRGSEETQYF	TRBJ2-5	TRBV2	20	NA	NA
TGTGCCAGCAGTTTTACGGGGGGTTACGAGCAGTACTTC	CASSFTGGYEQYF	TRBJ2-7	TRBV28	13	NA	TRBD2
TGTGCCTGGAGTGTTAGTTCGAACTATGGCTACACCTTC	CAWSVSSNYGYTF	TRBJ1-2	TRBV30	13	NA	NA
TGTGCCAGTAGTATAGGGCGGGACAGATCGGATGGCTACACCTTC	CASSIGRDRSDGYTF	TRBJ1-2	TRBV19	15	NA	TRBD1
TGTGCCAGTAGTATGGTCAGACATGTCATCGGCTACACCTTC	CASSMVRHVIGYTF	TRBJ1-2	TRBV19	14	NA	NA
TGTGCCAGCATGGGGGGGCCGACTGAAGCTTTCTTT	CASMGGPTEAFF	TRBJ1-1	TRBV6-5	12	NA	NA
TGTGCCACCAGACAGGCCCCCACAGATACGCAGTATTTT	CATRQAPTDTQYF	TRBJ2-3	TRBV24-1	13	NA	NA
TGTGCCAGCAGTTTCGGACTAGCGGGAGGGATCGGATCCTACGAGCAGTACTTC	CASSFGLAGGIGSYEQYF	TRBJ2-7	TRBV27	18	NA	TRBD2